These 15 T cell receptor beta chains share one sample of origin, sequenced in a study of CD8+ T cells in alopecia areata. Treatment meaning: oral pan-JAK inhibitor, 5-10 mg twice daily. RNA was isolated and reverse transcribed to cDNA, the sequencing template. The repertoire was sequenced with immunoSEQ multiplex PCR; TCRdb's copy has only in-frame clones and lacks some. Of about 120,000 clones in the sample, about three fifths were seen once. Sequencing was performed on CD8+ T cells sorted from blood, taken at week 4, from a patient treated with tofacitinib. The receptors here all came from a human donor with alopecia areata.

This clone was detected a few times. The sample carries other DNA sequences with the same CDR3. The rearrangement joins TRBV29-1 to TRBJ1-1; D call uncertain. The CDR3 runs 11 residues. Per the germline V gene, CDR1 is SQVTM and CDR2 is ANQGSEA. Deletions cut 0 bases from V and 1 base from J, with 0 bases between. CDR3 amino acids: CSVEENTEAFF. CDR3 bases: TGCAGCGTTGAAGAGAACACTGAAGCTTTCTTT.

The sample holds a few counts of this clone. CDR3 sequence (DNA): TGCAGCGTTGAAATCGGAGTATTCGGCTACACCTTC. Residues: CSVEIGVFGYTF. V usage is TRBV29-1 and J usage is TRBJ1-2, with D uncertain. This CDR3 is 12 amino acids long. The germline V gene has CDR1 SQVTM and CDR2 ANQGSEA. The ends were cut back, 2 bases at V and 8 bases at J, with 12 bases in the middle.

A remark on this clone: Other nucleotide sequences from this sample produce the same CDR3. This sequence joins TRBV10-3 and TRBJ1-1; no definite D call. The germline V gene encodes CDR1 ENHRY and CDR2 SYGVKD. V was shortened by 8 bases and J by 4 bases, with 8 bases between the two germline ends. The CDR3 has 11 residues. The CDR3 is CAILSGTEAFF. CDR3 sequence (DNA): TGTGCCATCCTAAGTGGCACTGAAGCTTTCTTT.

This clone was observed a handful of times. The rearrangement joins TRBV6-4 to TRBJ2-5; 12 bases line up with TRBD1. The CDR3 sequence is 15 residues long. Germline V lookup: CDR1 MRHNA, CDR2 SNTAGT. The junction had 6 bases not matched to a gene; V was cut back by 5 bases and J by 5 bases. CDR3 coding DNA: TGTGCCAGCAGTAAAGGGACAGGGGGCCTTGAGACCCAGTACTTC. This gives the protein CASSKGTGGLETQYF.

This clone occurred a few times. This chain links TRBV15 with TRBJ1-5; D gene unclear. The germline CDR1 and CDR2 sequences are LNHNV and YYDKDF (reference sequence). The V and J ends lost 5 bases and 3 bases respectively, with 11 bases between them. The CDR3 covers 14 residues. CDR3 DNA sequence: TGTGCCACCAGCTACGACGGATACAATCAGCCCCAGCATTTT. Translated: CATSYDGYNQPQHF.

The chain recombines TRBV27 with TRBJ1-5, with D possibly TRBD1 on 6 matching bases. V lost 3 bases, J lost 3 bases, and 15 bases lay in between. The CDR3 totals 16 residues. CDR1 and CDR2 (germline): MNHEY, SMNVEV (reference sequence). The chain's CDR3 is CASSLHPGAVNQPQHF. CDR3 DNA sequence: TGTGCCAGCAGTTTGCATCCGGGGGCAGTCAATCAGCCCCAGCATTTT.

The V gene is TRBV4-1, the J gene TRBJ2-7; TRBD2 matches at 14 bases. The germline V gene has CDR1 MGHRA and CDR2 YSYEKL. After removal of 4 bases from V and 3 bases from J, the junction contained 8 bases not matched to a gene. The CDR3 runs 17 residues. The CDR3 DNA is TGCGCCAGCAGCCCGGGACTAGCGGGGGTTAATGGCTACGAGCAGTACTTC. Protein product: CASSPGLAGVNGYEQYF.

This clone was detected a few times. The rearrangement links TRBV6-5 to TRBJ1-1; no clear D gene. V lost 0 bases to trimming and J lost 7 bases, with 12 bases between them. There are 14 residues in the CDR3. Per germline, CDR1 MNHEY and CDR2 SVGAGI. CDR3 sequence reads: CASSYSKGTGEAFF. CDR3 coding DNA: TGTGCCAGCAGTTACTCTAAGGGAACGGGTGAAGCTTTCTTT.

This clone was observed once. J is TRBJ1-2 and V is TRBV5-6, with 10 positions matching TRBD1. Per the germline V gene, CDR1 is SGHDT and CDR2 is YYEEEE. With 1 base clipped from V and 2 bases from J, the junction kept 8 bases outside the gene matches. CDR3 length: 17 amino acids. The CDR3 DNA reads TGTGCCAGCAGCTTGATGGGACAGGGGCTGTTCAACTATGGCTACACCTTC. Protein: CASSLMGQGLFNYGYTF.

The rearrangement uses TRBV29-1 and TRBJ2-7; unclear D gene. Trimming left V 0 bases short and J 4 bases short, with 13 bases between. CDR3 length equals 14 residues. Germline V gene sequence: CDR1 SQVTM, CDR2 ANQGSEA. The CDR3 loop is CSVEDSAEGYEQYF. CDR3 in DNA: TGCAGCGTTGAAGATTCCGCCGAAGGTTACGAGCAGTACTTC.

The chain is built from TRBV10-3 and TRBJ2-3; no firm D call. Trimming shortened V by 4 bases and J by 2 bases, and 10 bases separated the two germline ends. This CDR3 is 14 amino acids long. The germline gives CDR1 ENHRY, CDR2 SYGVKD. The CDR3 nucleotides are TGTGCCATCAGTGCGGAGCGCTTCACAGATACGCAGTATTTT. It is translated as CAISAERFTDTQYF.

J is TRBJ2-6 and V is TRBV4-3; maybe TRBD1 (5 bases). Germline CDR1 is LGHNA and CDR2 is YSLEER. The CDR3 is made up of 20 amino acids. Trimming left V 5 bases short and J 3 bases short, with 26 bases between. CDR3: CASSKWKTDLVSRGANVLTF. DNA for the CDR3: TGCGCCAGCAGCAAATGGAAGACAGACTTAGTTTCTCGTGGGGCCAACGTCCTGACTTTC.

This rearrangement joins TRBV5-1 to TRBJ1-1, with D perhaps TRBD1 (6 bases). V lost 4 bases to trimming and J lost 4 bases, with 11 bases between them. This CDR3 comprises 13 residues. CDR1 and CDR2 (germline): SGHRS, YFSETQ. The CDR3 sequence: CASSPGQSTEAFF. CDR3 in DNA: TGCGCCAGCAGCCCTGGACAGAGCACTGAAGCTTTCTTT.

The chain employs TRBV7-6 and TRBJ2-1; TRBD2 matches 11 bases. CDR3 length: 16 residues. Germline V gene sequence: CDR1 SGHVS, CDR2 FNYEAQ. J lost 5 bases, V lost 4 bases, and 7 bases had no gene match. In DNA, the CDR3 is TGTGCCAGCAGCTCCTTACTAGCGGGGGCTAACAATGAGCAGTTCTTC. Translated: CASSSLLAGANNEQFF.

The V call is TRBV29-1, the J call TRBJ1-2; 9 nucleotides line up with TRBD1. The germline V gene encodes CDR1 SQVTM and CDR2 ANQGSEA. V lost 4 bases and J lost 8; bases outside the gene matches: 5. This CDR3 has 12 residues. The CDR3 sequence is CSVVDRGGGYTF. The CDR3 nucleotides read TGCAGCGTTGTGGACAGGGGAGGCGGCTACACCTTC.